The next 30 T cell receptor beta chains were all read from a single sample in a study of OX40 agonist ivuxolimab in advanced cancers. Libraries were made using the immunoSEQ multiplex PCR assay. In TCRdb, the immuneACCESS table is reduced to in-frame sequences with V and J assigned. These tables do not hold every clone; where another copy was compared, an unresolved V gene accounts for under half, and the others remain unexplained. The sample profile shows around 53,000 clones; nearly 90% of them were found once. The ten largest clonotypes hold around 0.61% of the sample. Here the sequenced sample was CD4+ or CD8+ T cells sorted from blood, taken in a trial of the OX40 agonist ivuxolimab. The receptors derive from an adult with an advanced solid tumor such as melanoma, head and neck, liver or kidney cancer.

The chain recombines TRBV6-5 with TRBJ1-2; possibly TRBD1 for D (6 bases). The germline V gene has CDR1 MNHEY and CDR2 SVGAGI. Between the trimmed V and J ends, which lost 2 bases and 5 bases, there was a span of 15 bases. The CDR3 totals 15 residues. CDR3 region: CASSYGQGPNYGYTF. As DNA, the CDR3 is TGTGCCAGCAGTTACGGGCAGGGGCCCAATTATGGCTACACCTTC.

The chain employs TRBV5-4 and TRBJ2-1; no definite D call. The germline V and J ends were trimmed by 0 bases and 0 bases, with 16 bases remaining between them. The CDR3 has 18 residues. Germline CDR1 is SGHNT and CDR2 is YYREEE (reference sequence). CDR3 coding DNA: TGTGCCAGCAGCTTGGCAGTTTTAGGGCGAGGCTCCTACAATGAGCAGTTCTTC. Translating it yields CASSLAVLGRGSYNEQFF.

The rearrangement uses TRBV4-2 and TRBJ2-5; D is undetermined. This CDR3 contains 15 residues. In germline, CDR1 is LGHNA, CDR2 YNFKEQ. The V and J ends lost 0 bases and 1 base respectively, with 9 bases between them. DNA of the CDR3: TGTGCCAGCAGCCAAGACGAGCAGCCCCAAGAGACCCAGTACTTC. It translates to CASSQDEQPQETQYF.

The CDR3 DNA reads as TGTGCCAGCAGTTTCGACAGTAACTATGGCTACACCTTC. Translated: CASSFDSNYGYTF. The rearrangement links TRBV28 to TRBJ1-2, with D possibly TRBD1 on 5 matching bases. The germline V gene has CDR1 MDHEN and CDR2 SYDVKM. This CDR3 region has 13 residues. V was cut by 3 bases and J by 1 base, with 6 bases left in between.

This clone was seen just once. The rearrangement joins TRBV11-2 to TRBJ2-1; D might be TRBD1 or TRBD2, each matching 6 bases. Germline CDR1 reads SGHAT; CDR2 reads FQNNGV. The CDR3 extends over 15 amino acids. V was cut by 5 bases and J by 8 bases, with 19 bases left in between. The CDR3 nucleotides are TGTGCCAGCAGCCCGGGACTCGGGGGCCTCGATGAGCAGTTCTTC. Protein sequence: CASSPGLGGLDEQFF.

The count of this clone is one. V usage is TRBV19 and J usage is TRBJ1-4; no reliable D call. This CDR3 has 15 amino acids. The germline CDR1 and CDR2 sequences are LNHDA and SQIVND (reference sequence). With 7 bases removed from V and 1 base from J, the gap between germline ends came to 13 bases. CDR3 coding DNA: TGTGCCAGTACCACGGGTTTAGGAACTAATGAAAAACTGTTTTTT. It encodes CASTTGLGTNEKLFF.

This sequence joins TRBV29-1 and TRBJ2-7; 14 bases align to TRBD2. The J segment lost 1 base and the V segment lost 1 base, leaving 3 bases of the junction unmatched. This CDR3 spans 16 amino acids. Germline CDR1 and CDR2: SQVTM and ANQGSEA. CDR3 loop: CSVEGGTSGSSYEQYF. In nucleotides, the CDR3 is TGCAGCGTTGAAGGAGGGACTAGCGGGAGTTCCTACGAGCAGTACTTC.

This clone showed up just a few times. This chain connects TRBV6-1 to TRBJ2-5; D might be TRBD2 (5 bases). The V gene's germline CDR1 is MNHNS and CDR2 SASEGT. Trimming took 6 bases from V and 4 from J, leaving 12 bases between them. The CDR3 covers 13 residues. CDR3 in DNA: TGTGCCAGCAGCCGCTCGAGGGCAGAGACCCAGTACTTC. The encoded protein is CASSRSRAETQYF.

The chain links TRBV6-5 to TRBJ2-3; 8 bases align to TRBD1. Germline V CDR1 and CDR2: MNHEY, SVGAGI. The CDR3 contains 15 residues. Trimming at V came to 2 bases and at J to 5 bases, leaving 6 bases not matched to a gene. The CDR3 nucleotides read TGTGCCAGCAGTTACCAGGGGGCGCCGGGAGATACGCAGTATTTT. This codes for CASSYQGAPGDTQYF.

The chain joins TRBV2 to TRBJ2-5, with 11 bases identical to TRBD2. The J segment lost 2 bases and the V segment lost 3 bases, leaving 14 bases of the junction unmatched. The CDR3 is made up of 19 amino acids. Per germline, CDR1 SNHLY and CDR2 FYNNEI. The CDR3 DNA reads TGTGCCAGCAGTGAGGTCGGGACTAGCGGAGGACTGCTGCAAGAGACCCAGTACTTC. The encoded protein is CASSEVGTSGGLLQETQYF. The full variable domain, rest sourced from reference TRBV2 and TRBJ2-5, is EPEVTQTPSHQVTQMGQEVILRCVPISNHLYFYWYRQILGQKVEFLVSFYNNEISEKSEIFDDQFSVERPDGSNFTLKIRSTKLEDSAMYFCASSEVGTSGGLLQETQYFGPGTRLLVL.

The chain joins TRBV11-3 to TRBJ2-2; a possible D gene is TRBD2 (5 bases). Germline CDR1 SGHNT, CDR2 YENEEA. V was pared by 6 bases and J by 6 bases, with 11 bases between. The CDR3 loop spans 13 amino acids. CDR3 nucleotide sequence: TGTGCCAGCAGTCGACCGGAGGCCGGGGAGCTGTTTTTT. Translating it yields CASSRPEAGELFF.

The V call is TRBV19, the J call TRBJ2-3; D gene unclear. This CDR3 is built from 15 residues. Germline CDR1 LNHDA, CDR2 SQIVND (reference sequence). Trimming pared 3 bases from V and 1 base from J, leaving 11 bases between. CDR3: CASSISQTRTDTQYF. In nucleotides, the CDR3 is TGTGCCAGTAGTATCTCCCAGACTCGCACAGATACGCAGTATTTT. Full variable domain (missing parts from reference TRBV19 and TRBJ2-3): DGGITQSPKYLFRKEGQNVTLSCEQNLNHDAMYWYRQDPGQGLRLIYYSQIVNDFQKGDIAEGYSVSREKKESFPLTVTSAQKNPTAFYLCASSISQTRTDTQYFGPGTRLTVL.

V and J are TRBV5-1 and TRBJ2-1; 15 nucleotides align to TRBD2. Germline V gene sequence: CDR1 SGHRS, CDR2 YFSETQ. V lost 3 bases and J lost 7; bases outside the gene matches: 5. The length of the CDR3 is 16 residues. The DNA for the CDR3 is TGCGCCAGCAGCTGGACTAGCGGGAGGGCCGGGAATGAGCAGTTCTTC. It is translated as CASSWTSGRAGNEQFF.

This chain links TRBV7-8 with TRBJ2-5; D may be TRBD2 (6 bases). V gave up 5 bases and J gave up 7 bases, with 17 bases separating them. Germline V gene data show CDR1 as SGHVS and CDR2 as FQNEAQ. The CDR3 runs 14 residues. The chain's CDR3 is CASSAPGVGATQYF. In DNA form, the CDR3 reads TGTGCCAGCAGCGCCCCGGGGGTTGGAGCGACCCAGTACTTC.

V and J are TRBV18 and TRBJ1-2, with D maybe TRBD1 (5 bases). The germline V and J ends were trimmed by 3 bases and 2 bases, with 10 bases remaining between them. CDR3 length equals 14 residues. Germline lookup yields CDR1 KGHSH and CDR2 LQKENI. The CDR3 spells CASSPGGRNYGYTF. DNA for the CDR3: TGTGCCAGCTCACCGGGGGGAAGGAACTATGGCTACACCTTC.

The chain combines TRBV7-3 with TRBJ2-1; TRBD1 aligns across 8 bases. Germline loops: CDR1 SGHTA, CDR2 FQGTGA. V lost 5 bases to trimming and J lost 9 bases; unmatched junction nucleotides: 6. CDR3 length: 13 amino acids. The CDR3 DNA follows: TGTGCCAGCAGCCCAGACAGGGGTGGTGAGCAGTTCTTC. It specifies CASSPDRGGEQFF.

This clone has more than one count but fewer than ten. The rearrangement uses TRBV18 and TRBJ2-7; possible D gene TRBD1, 6 bases. Germline values: CDR1 KGHSH, CDR2 LQKENI. CDR3 length equals 14 residues. V was pared by 1 base and J by 2 bases, with 9 bases between. CDR3 region: CASSPLGQTYEQYF. In nucleotides, the CDR3 is TGTGCCAGCTCACCACTAGGACAGACCTACGAGCAGTACTTC.

This clone was detected only once. The genes are TRBV5-4 and TRBJ2-6; no firm D call. The CDR3 spans 15 residues. Germline lookup yields CDR1 SGHNT and CDR2 YYREEE (reference sequence). The V gene lost 6 bases and the J gene lost 0 bases, with 10 bases spanning the gap. This CDR3 is CASTHITSGANVLTF. In DNA, the CDR3 is TGTGCCAGCACCCATATTACCTCTGGGGCCAACGTCCTGACTTTC.

The J gene is TRBJ2-7, the V gene TRBV7-9; no reliable D call. The germline V gene has CDR1 SEHNR and CDR2 FQNEAQ (reference sequence). The ends were cut back, 5 bases at V and 4 bases at J, with 21 bases in the middle. This CDR3 region has 16 residues. In nucleotides, the CDR3 is TGTGCCAGCAGCGTTAACAGAAACCCCGGTTGGTACGAGCAGTACTTC. It encodes CASSVNRNPGWYEQYF.

The V gene is TRBV5-4, the J gene TRBJ2-5; the match to TRBD2 covers 11 bases. The germline V gene encodes CDR1 SGHNT and CDR2 YYREEE (reference sequence). The CDR3 extends over 17 amino acids. V was clipped by 4 bases and J by 5 bases; unmatched bases: 13. The CDR3, as DNA: TGTGCCAGCAGCCGGGGCCCCCTACTAGCGGGAGCGGAGACCCAGTACTTC. Its protein product is CASSRGPLLAGAETQYF.

The rearrangement uses TRBV10-2 and TRBJ1-6; perhaps TRBD1 as D (5 bases). From germline, CDR1 is WSHSY and CDR2 SAAADI. The CDR3 has 13 amino acids. V was trimmed by 3 bases and J by 9 bases, leaving 9 bases between them. CDR3 bases: TGCGCCAGCAGTGAAGTGGGACGTTCACCCCTCCACTTT. Translating it yields CASSEVGRSPLHF.

The CDR3 spells CASSEQGAAQPQHF. The CDR3 DNA reads as TGTGCCAGCAGTGAACAGGGGGCGGCTCAGCCCCAGCATTTT. V and J are TRBV6-1 and TRBJ1-5; 8 nucleotides agree with TRBD1. V gave up 2 bases and J gave up 6 bases; unmatched junction bases: 3. The CDR3 has 14 residues. Germline assignment: CDR1 MNHNS and CDR2 SASEGT.

The V gene is TRBV7-9, the J gene TRBJ2-5; D gene ambiguous. The CDR3 is made up of 14 amino acids. V lost 0 bases and J lost 5, with 10 bases in between. CDR1 and CDR2 from the germline V gene are SEHNR and FQNEAQ (reference sequence). The CDR3 region is CASSLAVAGETQYF. CDR3 DNA: TGTGCCAGCAGCTTAGCGGTGGCAGGCGAGACCCAGTACTTC.

J is TRBJ1-5 and V is TRBV5-1; D is uncertain. Trimming cost V 0 bases and J 1 base, with 8 bases left between them. The V gene's germline CDR1 is SGHRS and CDR2 YFSETQ. CDR3 length equals 15 residues. The CDR3 loop reads CASSLGGTSNQPQHF. For the CDR3, the DNA is TGCGCCAGCAGCTTGGGCGGCACCAGCAATCAGCCCCAGCATTTT.

The rearrangement uses TRBV10-1 and TRBJ2-7, with D perhaps given as TRBD1 or TRBD2 (6 bases each). CDR3 length: 14 residues. Trimming cost V 10 bases and J 9 bases, with 25 bases left between them. The germline CDR1 and CDR2 sequences are WNHNN and SYGVQD (reference sequence). The CDR3 loop reads CAILPRDTPYGQYF. For the CDR3, the DNA is TGCGCCATTTTACCGCGGGACACCCCTTATGGGCAGTACTTC.

CDR3 in amino acids: CASSNTKGGTQYF. CDR3 DNA: TGTGCCAGTAGTAACACGAAGGGGGGTACGCAGTATTTT. This chain joins TRBV19 and TRBJ2-3; TRBD1 or TRBD2 may be the D gene (6 bases each). CDR3 length: 13 residues. Trimming left V 4 bases short and J 8 bases short, with 13 bases between. Germline CDR1 LNHDA, CDR2 SQIVND (reference sequence).

This chain uses TRBV6-4 with TRBJ2-3; no clear D. V was clipped by 7 bases and J by 2 bases, with 7 bases between them. CDR3 length: 12 amino acids. Per the germline V gene, CDR1 is MRHNA and CDR2 is SNTAGT. The CDR3 DNA follows: TGTGCCAGCACTAGACCCACAGATACGCAGTATTTT. Residues: CASTRPTDTQYF.

V and J are TRBV19 and TRBJ1-5; D is unclear. The CDR3 contains 15 residues. Trimming pared 4 bases from V and 2 bases from J, leaving 12 bases between. Germline assignment: CDR1 LNHDA and CDR2 SQIVND (reference sequence). CDR3 coding DNA: TGTGCCAGTAGTACGGGGTTTTCTGGCAATCAGCCCCAGCATTTT. Amino acids: CASSTGFSGNQPQHF.

This chain uses TRBV6-5 with TRBJ1-1; D unresolved. V was pared by 4 bases and J by 1 base, with 13 bases between. CDR3 length equals 15 residues. Germline CDR1 is MNHEY and CDR2 is SVGAGI. CDR3 in amino acids: CASSLGIHRNTEAFF. The DNA of the CDR3 is TGTGCCAGCAGTTTAGGTATACATCGGAACACTGAAGCTTTCTTT.

This clone was observed a handful of times. The genes are TRBV6-5 and TRBJ2-5; D not certain. Trimming removed 6 bases at V and 0 bases at J, with 14 bases between. CDR1 and CDR2 (germline): MNHEY, SVGAGI. The CDR3 is 15 amino acids. The CDR3 region has the DNA TGTGCCAGCAGCCAGGACGGAGCGTACCAAGAGACCCAGTACTTC. Protein sequence: CASSQDGAYQETQYF.